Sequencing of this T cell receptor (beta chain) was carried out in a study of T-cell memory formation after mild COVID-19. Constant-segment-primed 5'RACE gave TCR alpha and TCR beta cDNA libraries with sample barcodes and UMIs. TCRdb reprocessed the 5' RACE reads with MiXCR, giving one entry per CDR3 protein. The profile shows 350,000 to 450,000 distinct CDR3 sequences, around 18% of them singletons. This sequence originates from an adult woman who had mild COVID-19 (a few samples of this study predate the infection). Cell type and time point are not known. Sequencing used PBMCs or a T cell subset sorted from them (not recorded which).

CDR3 protein: CASSRILGGVTEAFF. The DNA of the CDR3 is TGTGCCAGCAGCCGGATATTAGGTGGGGTCACTGAAGCTTTCTTT. This chain connects TRBV14 to TRBJ1-1, with D unclear. The length of the CDR3 is 15 residues. Trimming cost V 4 bases and J 4 bases, with 16 bases left between them. Germline CDR1 is SGHDN and CDR2 is FVKESK.